This TCR beta chain came from a study of cytomegalovirus exposure and HLA in healthy donors. Points from the study as a whole: TCR sequences were mostly rare, though some public TCRs occurred in many donors.

CDR1 MDHEN and CDR2 SYDVKM come from the germline V gene. V lost 6 bases and J lost 2; bases outside the gene matches: 12. The CDR3 extends over 17 amino acids. Concerning this clone: Its antigen is unknown.

The PCR had 60 Vbeta and 13 Jbeta primers. Sequencing was performed with immunoSEQ multiplex PCR; in TCRdb, only in-frame clones are kept and a portion is missing. The table lists about 140,000 clones, roughly 76% of them singletons, with about 1.6% in the top ten. Sequenced sample: PBMCs. This sequence originates from a female donor in good health and CMV-seronegative. The chain uses TRBV28 and TRBJ2-4; 8 bases are shared with TRBD1. The CDR3 DNA follows: TGTGCCAGCAGGTCAGGGGGCGGCCTTGGGTCCAAAAACATTCAGTACTTC. Translating gives CASRSGGGLGSKNIQYF. The variable domain in full, with the rest retrieved from reference TRBV28 and TRBJ2-4, is DVKVTQSSRYLVKRTGEKVFLECVQDMDHENMFWYRQDPGLGLRLIYFSYDVKMKEKGDIPEGYSVSREKKERFSLILESASTNQTSMYLCASRSGGGLGSKNIQYFGAGTRLSVL.